What follows describes a single T cell receptor (beta chain). Its antigen is as yet unknown. The source of the sample is a study of cytomegalovirus exposure and HLA in healthy donors. The study, taken as a whole, reports: In a later analysis, HLA-C alleles had the fewest associated TCRs, DRB1 alleles the most. Reportedly, HLA-A and HLA-B alleles of most subjects were accurately predicted from TCR beta.

Germline values: CDR1 SGDLS, CDR2 YYNGEE. The CDR3 has 16 residues. V was pared by 4 bases and J by 0 bases, with 6 bases of the junction left unmatched. The PCR had 60 Vbeta and 13 Jbeta primers. Generated by immunoSEQ multiplex PCR, the TCRdb table keeps only in-frame clones and is missing some. The sample carries about 140,000 clones, 73% recorded once. The rearrangement uses TRBV9 and TRBJ2-3, with TRBD2 matching 9 bases. Specimen: PBMCs. This clonotype originated in a woman in her 40s in good health and CMV-seronegative. The CDR3 coding sequence is TGTGCCAGCAGCCAGAGACTAGCGGCGAGCACAGATACGCAGTATTTT. This codes for CASSQRLAASTDTQYF. Full variable domain (outside the CDR3, taken from reference TRBV9 and TRBJ2-3): DSGVTQTPKHLITATGQRVTLRCSPRSGDLSVYWYQQSLDQGLQFLIQYYNGEERAKGNILERFSAQQFPDLHSELNLSSLELGDSALYFCASSQRLAASTDTQYFGPGTRLTVL.